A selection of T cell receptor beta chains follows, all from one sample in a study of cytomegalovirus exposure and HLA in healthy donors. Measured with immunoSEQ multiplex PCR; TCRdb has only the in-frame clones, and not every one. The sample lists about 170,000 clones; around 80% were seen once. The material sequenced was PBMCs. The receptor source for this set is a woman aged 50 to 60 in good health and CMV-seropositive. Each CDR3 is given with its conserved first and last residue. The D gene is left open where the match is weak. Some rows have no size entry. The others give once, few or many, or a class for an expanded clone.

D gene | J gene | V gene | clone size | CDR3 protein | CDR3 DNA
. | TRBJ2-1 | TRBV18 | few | CASSPLSSSYNEQFF | TGTGCCAGCTCACCATTGTCTAGCTCCTACAATGAGCAGTTCTTC
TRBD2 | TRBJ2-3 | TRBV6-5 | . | CASSSQTSGSTDTQYF | TGTGCCAGCAGTTCACAGACTAGCGGGAGCACAGATACGCAGTATTTT
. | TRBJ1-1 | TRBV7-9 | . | CSSSLAPGWNTEAFF | TGTTCCAGCAGCTTAGCCCCAGGGTGGAACACTGAAGCTTTCTTT
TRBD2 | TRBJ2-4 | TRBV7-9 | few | CSSSLSSGVAKNIQYF | TGTTCCAGCAGCTTATCTAGCGGAGTAGCCAAAAACATTCAGTACTTC
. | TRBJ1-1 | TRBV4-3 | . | CASSQVWGFAGSNTEAFF | TGCGCCAGCAGCCAAGTATGGGGCTTCGCGGGATCGAACACTGAAGCTTTCTTT
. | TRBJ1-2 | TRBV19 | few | CASSIGQKHYGYTF | TGTGCCAGTAGTATCGGACAGAAACACTATGGCTACACCTTC
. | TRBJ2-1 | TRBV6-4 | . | CASRGVWRASKNEQFF | TGTGCCAGCAGAGGGGTCTGGAGGGCTAGCAAGAATGAGCAGTTCTTC
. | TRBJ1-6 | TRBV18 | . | CASSPTLFDSPLHF | TGTGCCAGCTCACCGACTTTGTTTGATTCACCCCTCCACTTT
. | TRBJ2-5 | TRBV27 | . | CASSLLGQKETQYF | TGTGCCAGCAGTTTACTCGGACAGAAAGAGACCCAGTACTTC
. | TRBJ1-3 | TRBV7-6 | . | CASSAGVSGNTIYF | TGTGCCAGCAGCGCAGGGGTCTCTGGAAACACCATATATTTT
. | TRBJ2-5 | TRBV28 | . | CASKQGLETQYF | TGTGCCAGCAAGCAGGGTCTTGAGACCCAGTACTTC
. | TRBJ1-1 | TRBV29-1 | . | CSVSLSGVAEAFF | TGCAGCGTCTCACTTTCAGGGGTGGCTGAAGCTTTCTTT
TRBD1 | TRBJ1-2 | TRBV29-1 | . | CSVPDRVNYGYTF | TGCAGCGTCCCGGACAGGGTCAACTATGGCTACACCTTC
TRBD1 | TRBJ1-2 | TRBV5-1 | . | CASSQQGDGYTF | TGCGCCAGCAGCCAACAGGGGGATGGCTACACCTTC
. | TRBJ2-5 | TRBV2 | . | CASSAWLEETQYF | TGTGCCAGCAGTGCGTGGCTGGAGGAGACCCAGTACTTC
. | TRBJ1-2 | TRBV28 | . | CASSTYFDPGYGYTF | TGTGCCAGCAGTACGTACTTCGACCCAGGCTATGGCTACACCTTC
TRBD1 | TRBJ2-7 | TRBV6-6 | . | CASSTDRVSYEQYF | TGTGCCAGCAGTACCGACAGGGTATCCTACGAGCAGTACTTC